This T cell receptor beta chain was observed in a study of regulatory T cells in long-lasting Graves disease. Regarding the study as a whole: Owing to a sample size that was small, accuracy may have been reduced.

Assembly of TCR beta libraries relied on iRepertoire HTBI primers together with Arm-PCR of CDR3 regions. Using its own MiXCR run on the multiplex PCR reads, TCRdb lists one record per CDR3 protein. The sample holds 400,000 to 450,000 distinct CDR3 sequences, 15% seen once. The sample holds many counts of this clonotype. What it binds is not known. The time point denotes: newly diagnosed GD, antithyroid drugs for less than 3 months. The TCR library was prepared using RNA isolated from PBMCs. These data also formed part of another study, on T cells in Graves' hyperthyroidism and ophthalmopathy.

The source was peripheral blood mononuclear cells (PBMCs), collected at new diagnosis, from a patient treated with antithyroid drugs. This TCR was sampled from a woman aged 25 to 39 with Graves disease.

The CDR3, as DNA: TGCAGTGCTAGTGATTTGGGGAACACTGAAGCTTTCTTT. Translating it yields CSASDLGNTEAFF. V and J are TRBV20-1 and TRBJ1-1; D not certain. Germline values: CDR1 DFQATT, CDR2 SNEGSKA (reference sequence). V shed 3 bases and J shed 1 base, with 9 bases lying between them. The CDR3 runs 13 residues.